Included here is one T cell receptor (beta chain) sequence, with context. This CDR3 comprises 15 residues. Looked up from germline, CDR1 is SNHLY and CDR2 is FYNNEI. Trimming at V came to 2 bases and at J to 5 bases, leaving 4 bases not matched to a gene. The data stem from a study of TIL therapy for anti-PD-1-resistant metastatic lung cancer. Looking at the study overall: Tumors carried a median around 1.4 non-synonymous mutations per megabase.

The immunoSEQ assay was v3. Profiled with immunoSEQ multiplex PCR; TCRdb holds only in-frame clones, not every one. The top ten hold roughly 1.9% of the sample, which has tens of thousands of clones, about two thirds seen once. Time point indicated: pre-treatment sample, taken before nivolumab and TIL therapy. Enrollment ran from 2017 to early 2020. The sequence derives from a person aged 30 to 80 with non-small cell lung cancer. The chain links TRBV2 to TRBJ2-3, with 10 bases matching TRBD2. The source material was blood, sampled at baseline. CDR3 protein: CASSETSGVGDTQYF. Here the CDR3 DNA reads TGTGCCAGCAGTGAAACTAGCGGGGTGGGAGATACGCAGTATTTT.